The entry below describes one T cell receptor (beta chain). Germline V lookup: CDR1 LGHNA, CDR2 YNFKEQ. This CDR3 is built from 15 residues. Losses at the gene ends were 0 bases for V and 6 bases for J; bases not matched to a gene: 6. TCRdb reanalysed the RT-PCR reads using MiXCR and keeps one entry per CDR3 protein. Among more than 850,000 distinct CDR3 sequences listed, under 20% were seen once. This sample was taken from a study of patients and donors after allogeneic stem cell transplantation. The origin of this receptor is a human donor who was either an allogeneic HSCT recipient or a stem cell or donor lymphocyte infusion donor (not recorded which). It is not recorded whose cells these are; they may come from a transplant donor. The genes are TRBV4-2 and TRBJ2-7, with 9 positions matching TRBD1. The sample taken for sequencing was blood, either unsorted or a sorted T cell fraction (not recorded which). CDR3 sequence (DNA): TGTGCCAGCAGCCAAGATGGGACAGGGTCAGGCGAGCAGTACTTC. Its translation is CASSQDGTGSGEQYF.